This T cell receptor (beta chain) emerged from a study of blood T cell repertoires in COVID-19. The overall study: Samples representing acute and convalescent COVID-19 were sourced from the United States, Italy and Spain. From T cells, B-cell-depleted T cells, or PBMCs came the material, which was cDNA or gDNA.

As handled by the study authors: Reference gene primer amplification in the assay estimated nucleated cell counts. The assay was immunoSEQ multiplex PCR, and TCRdb's table has in-frame clones only and misses some. V and J calls and clone size are copied from that table; D and trimming were computed from the DNA. The sample lists 100,000 to 120,000 clones, nearly 90% occurring once. Deletions cut 2 bases from V and 4 bases from J, with 10 bases between. From germline, CDR1 is SGDLS and CDR2 YYNGEE. The CDR3 runs to 14 residues. The rearrangement uses TRBV9 and TRBJ1-5; the D gene is possibly TRBD1 (5 bases). The sequenced material came from peripheral blood. The origin of this receptor is a human donor in a cohort sampled during active COVID-19. The CDR3 DNA reads as TGTGCCAGCAGCGTCGGCGACAGAAATCAGCCCCAGCATTTT. Its protein product is CASSVGDRNQPQHF.